Listed here are 8 T cell receptor beta chains from one sample, sequenced in a study of OX40 agonist ivuxolimab in advanced cancers. The library was produced with the immunoSEQ multiplex PCR assay. TCRdb retrieved this table from immuneACCESS and kept in-frame rearrangements only. Not all clones are present; in checked studies, unresolved V genes account for under half, and no reason is known for the remainder. This sample comprises tens of thousands of clones, roughly four fifths of them detected only once. Of the sample, over 1.5% falls within the top ten clones. The sample was CD4+ or CD8+ T cells sorted from blood, taken in a trial of the OX40 agonist ivuxolimab. The receptors here all came from an adult with an advanced solid tumor such as melanoma, head and neck, liver or kidney cancer.

The chain has TRBV7-2 and TRBJ1-3; D may be TRBD1 (5 bases). The V end was cut by 2 bases, the J end by 2 bases, with 10 bases between. CDR3 size: 15 residues. Germline V CDR1 and CDR2: SGHTA, FQGNSA. The CDR3 spells CASSLRAGTGNTIYF. CDR3 in DNA: TGTGCCAGCAGCTTAAGGGCAGGGACTGGAAACACCATATATTTT.

CDR3 residues: CASSDTGITDTQYF. In nucleotides, the CDR3 is TGTGCCAGCAGTGACACAGGGATCACAGATACGCAGTATTTT. The chain is built from TRBV6-1 and TRBJ2-3, with D possibly matching TRBD1 (6 bases). This CDR3 region has 14 residues. V gave up 3 bases and J gave up 2 bases, with 9 bases separating them. CDR1 and CDR2 from the germline V gene are MNHNS and SASEGT.

The chain uses TRBV30 and TRBJ2-6; no firm D call. The germline V gene has CDR1 GTSNPN and CDR2 SVGIG (reference sequence). The CDR3 runs 14 residues. V lost 5 bases and J lost 4, with 12 bases in between. CDR3 nucleotide sequence: TGTGCCTGGTGCAACCGGCCAGGGGCCAACGTCCTGACTTTC. Translated: CAWCNRPGANVLTF.

There are a few counts of this clone. The rearrangement joins TRBV28 to TRBJ2-1; D unresolved. Germline V gene lookup returns CDR1 MDHEN and CDR2 SYDVKM. V lost 7 bases, J lost 10 bases, and 26 bases lay in between. The CDR3 is 16 residues long. This chain's CDR3 is CASTPWALNPKEEQFF. CDR3 DNA sequence: TGTGCCAGCACCCCGTGGGCCCTGAATCCCAAAGAGGAGCAGTTCTTC.

This clone has only one observation. The J gene is TRBJ1-1, the V gene TRBV6-5; 7 bases map to TRBD1. Germline assignment: CDR1 MNHEY and CDR2 SVGAGI. J was trimmed by 3 bases and V by 2 bases; bases with no gene match: 3. The CDR3 spans 14 residues. CDR3 DNA: TGTGCCAGCAGTTACAGGGGGCAGGACACTGAAGCTTTCTTT. Amino acid sequence: CASSYRGQDTEAFF.

This clone was seen more than once but under ten times. The chain joins TRBV7-9 to TRBJ2-2, with 12 bases matching TRBD2. V lost 5 bases to trimming and J lost 5 bases; unmatched junction nucleotides: 3. This CDR3 spans 15 amino acids. CDR1 is SEHNR and CDR2 is FQNEAQ in the germline V gene (reference sequence). The DNA of the CDR3 is TGTGCCAGCAGCCGGACTAGCGGGAAAACCGGGGAGCTGTTTTTT. The encoded protein is CASSRTSGKTGELFF.

V is TRBV29-1 and J is TRBJ2-4; 7 bases are a match to TRBD1. This CDR3 has 15 residues. Trimming at V came to 0 bases and at J to 0 bases, leaving 2 bases not matched to a gene. Germline V CDR1 and CDR2: SQVTM, ANQGSEA. The CDR3 region has the DNA TGCAGCGTTGAAGATCAGGGGGTAGCCAAAAACATTCAGTACTTC. Amino acid sequence: CSVEDQGVAKNIQYF.

This clone turned up a few times. The chain joins TRBV27 to TRBJ2-7; 16 nucleotides agree with TRBD2. This CDR3 region has 15 residues. The J segment lost 7 bases and the V segment lost 8 bases, leaving 8 bases of the junction unmatched. Germline lookup yields CDR1 MNHEY and CDR2 SMNVEV (reference sequence). As DNA, the CDR3 is TGTGCCAGCGGGGGACTAGCGGGAGGGCTAGGTGAGCAGTACTTC. Translating gives CASGGLAGGLGEQYF.